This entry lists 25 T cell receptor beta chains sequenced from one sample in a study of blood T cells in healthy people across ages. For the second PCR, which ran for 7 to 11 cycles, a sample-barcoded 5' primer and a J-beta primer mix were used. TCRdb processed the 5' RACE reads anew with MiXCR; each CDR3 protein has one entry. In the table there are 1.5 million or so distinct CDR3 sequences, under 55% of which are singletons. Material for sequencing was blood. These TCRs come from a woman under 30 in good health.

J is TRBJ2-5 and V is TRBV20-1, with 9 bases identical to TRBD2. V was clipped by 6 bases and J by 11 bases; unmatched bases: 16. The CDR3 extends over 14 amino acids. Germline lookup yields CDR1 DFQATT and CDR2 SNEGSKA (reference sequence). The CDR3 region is CSAPGTSPISEQYF. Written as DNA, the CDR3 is TGCAGTGCACCCGGGACTAGCCCAATCAGTGAGCAGTACTTC.

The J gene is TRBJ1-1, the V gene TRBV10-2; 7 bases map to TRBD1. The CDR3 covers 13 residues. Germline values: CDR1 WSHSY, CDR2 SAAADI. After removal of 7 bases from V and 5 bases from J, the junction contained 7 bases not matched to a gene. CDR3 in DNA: TGCGCCAGCAATCCTTCAGGGGGTACTGAAGCTTTCTTT. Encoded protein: CASNPSGGTEAFF.

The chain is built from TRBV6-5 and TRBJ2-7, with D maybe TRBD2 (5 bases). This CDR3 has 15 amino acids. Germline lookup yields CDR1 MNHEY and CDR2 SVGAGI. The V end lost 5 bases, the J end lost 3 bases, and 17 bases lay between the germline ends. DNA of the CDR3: TGTGCCAGCAGTCGACCGGGATCCCAGTACTACGAGCAGTACTTC. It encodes CASSRPGSQYYEQYF.

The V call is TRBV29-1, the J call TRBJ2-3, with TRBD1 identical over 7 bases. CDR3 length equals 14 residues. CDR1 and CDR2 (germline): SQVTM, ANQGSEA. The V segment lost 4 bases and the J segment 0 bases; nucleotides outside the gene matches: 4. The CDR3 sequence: CSVATGASTDTQYF. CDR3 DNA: TGCAGCGTTGCAACAGGGGCTAGCACAGATACGCAGTATTTT.

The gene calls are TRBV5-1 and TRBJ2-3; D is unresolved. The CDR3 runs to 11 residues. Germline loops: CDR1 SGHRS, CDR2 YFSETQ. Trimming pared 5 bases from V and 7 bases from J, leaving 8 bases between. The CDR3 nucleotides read TGCGCCAGCAGTGACACTAATACGCAGTATTTT. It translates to CASSDTNTQYF. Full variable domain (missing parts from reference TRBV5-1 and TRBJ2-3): KAGVTQTPRYLIKTRGQQVTLSCSPISGHRSVSWYQQTPGQGLQFLFEYFSETQRNKGNFPGRFSGRQFSNSRSEMNVSTLELGDSALYLCASSDTNTQYFGPGTRLTVL.

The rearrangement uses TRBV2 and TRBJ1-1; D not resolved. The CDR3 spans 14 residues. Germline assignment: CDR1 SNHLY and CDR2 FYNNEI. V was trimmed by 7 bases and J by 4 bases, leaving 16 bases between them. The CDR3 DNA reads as TGTGCCAGCACGTTTCTTAGGGTGATCACTGAAGCTTTCTTT. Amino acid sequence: CASTFLRVITEAFF.

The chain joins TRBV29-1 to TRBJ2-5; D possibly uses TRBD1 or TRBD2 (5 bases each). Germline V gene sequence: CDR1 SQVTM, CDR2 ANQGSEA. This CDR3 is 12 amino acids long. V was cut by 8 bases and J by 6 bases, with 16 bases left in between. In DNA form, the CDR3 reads TGCAGCACCCTCGGGGCGTCGAAGACCCAGTACTTC. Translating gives CSTLGASKTQYF.

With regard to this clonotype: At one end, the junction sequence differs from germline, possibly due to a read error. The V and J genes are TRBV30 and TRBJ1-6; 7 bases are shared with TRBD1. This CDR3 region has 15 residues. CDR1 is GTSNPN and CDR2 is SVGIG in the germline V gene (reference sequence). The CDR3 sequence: CPWKSQGGNNSPLHF. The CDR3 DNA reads TGTCCCTGGAAATCCCAGGGGGGAAATAATTCACCCCTCCACTTT.

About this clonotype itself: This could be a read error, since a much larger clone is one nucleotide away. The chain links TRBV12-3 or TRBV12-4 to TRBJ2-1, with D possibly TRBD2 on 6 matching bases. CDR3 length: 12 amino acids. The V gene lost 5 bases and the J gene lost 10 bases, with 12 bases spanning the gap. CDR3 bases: TGTGCCAGCAGTGCGGGACGGAACGAGCAGTTCTTC. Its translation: CASSAGRNEQFF.

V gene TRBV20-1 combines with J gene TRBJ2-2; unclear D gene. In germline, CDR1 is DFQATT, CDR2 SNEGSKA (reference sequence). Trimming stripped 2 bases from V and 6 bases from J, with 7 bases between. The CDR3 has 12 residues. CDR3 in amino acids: CSARTEAGELFF. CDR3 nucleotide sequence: TGCAGTGCTAGAACAGAGGCCGGGGAGCTGTTTTTT.

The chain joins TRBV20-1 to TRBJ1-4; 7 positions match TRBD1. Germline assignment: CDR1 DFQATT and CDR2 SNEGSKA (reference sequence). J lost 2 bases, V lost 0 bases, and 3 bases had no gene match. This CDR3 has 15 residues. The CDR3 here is CSARDPTGTNEKLFF. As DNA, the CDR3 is TGCAGTGCTAGAGACCCGACAGGGACTAATGAAAAACTGTTTTTT.

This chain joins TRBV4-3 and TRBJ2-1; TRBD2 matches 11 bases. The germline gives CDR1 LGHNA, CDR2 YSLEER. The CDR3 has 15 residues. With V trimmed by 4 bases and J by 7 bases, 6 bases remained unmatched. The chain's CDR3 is CASSLRLAGQNEQFF. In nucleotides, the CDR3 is TGCGCCAGCAGCCTGAGACTAGCGGGGCAAAATGAGCAGTTCTTC.

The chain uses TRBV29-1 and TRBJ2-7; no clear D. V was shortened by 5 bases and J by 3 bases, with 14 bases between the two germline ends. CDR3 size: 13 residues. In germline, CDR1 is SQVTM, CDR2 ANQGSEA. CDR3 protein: CSVISPGGYEQYF. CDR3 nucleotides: TGCAGCGTTATATCGCCCGGTGGCTACGAGCAGTACTTC.

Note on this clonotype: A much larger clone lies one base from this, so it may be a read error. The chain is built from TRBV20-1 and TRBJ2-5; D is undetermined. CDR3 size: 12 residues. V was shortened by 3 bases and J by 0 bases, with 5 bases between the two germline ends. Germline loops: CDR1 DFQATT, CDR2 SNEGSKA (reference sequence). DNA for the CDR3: TGCAGTGCTAGCGAGAACCAAGAGACCCAGTACTTC. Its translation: CSASENQETQYF.

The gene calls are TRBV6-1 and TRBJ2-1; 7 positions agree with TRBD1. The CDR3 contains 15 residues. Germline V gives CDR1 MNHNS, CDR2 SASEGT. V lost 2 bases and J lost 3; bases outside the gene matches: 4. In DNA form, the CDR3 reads TGTGCCAGCAGTGAAAGCCAGGGGGACTACAATGAGCAGTTCTTC. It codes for CASSESQGDYNEQFF.

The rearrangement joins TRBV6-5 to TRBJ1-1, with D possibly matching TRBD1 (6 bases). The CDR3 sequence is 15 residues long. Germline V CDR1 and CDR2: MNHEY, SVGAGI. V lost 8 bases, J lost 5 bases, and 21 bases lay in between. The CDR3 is CASGSLGGRGTEAFF. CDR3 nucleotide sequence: TGTGCCAGCGGGTCCCTTGGGGGCAGGGGTACTGAAGCTTTCTTT.

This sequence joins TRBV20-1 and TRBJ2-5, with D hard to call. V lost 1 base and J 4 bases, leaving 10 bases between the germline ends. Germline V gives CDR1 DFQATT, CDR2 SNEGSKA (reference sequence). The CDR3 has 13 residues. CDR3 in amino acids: CSARVGQRETQYF. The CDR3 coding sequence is TGCAGTGCTAGAGTAGGTCAACGAGAGACCCAGTACTTC.

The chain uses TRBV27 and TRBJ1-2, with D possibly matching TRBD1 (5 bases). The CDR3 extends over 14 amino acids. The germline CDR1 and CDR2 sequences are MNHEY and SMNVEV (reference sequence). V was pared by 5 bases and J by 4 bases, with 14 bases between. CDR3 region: CASSEGTFFYGYTF. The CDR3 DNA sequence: TGTGCCAGCAGTGAGGGGACGTTCTTCTATGGCTACACCTTC.

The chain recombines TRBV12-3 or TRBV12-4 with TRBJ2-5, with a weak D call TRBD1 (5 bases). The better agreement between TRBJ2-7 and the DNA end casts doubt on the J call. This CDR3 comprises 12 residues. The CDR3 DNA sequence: TGTGCCAGCAGTTCAGGGTCCCGCGAGCAGTACTTC. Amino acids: CASSSGSREQYF.

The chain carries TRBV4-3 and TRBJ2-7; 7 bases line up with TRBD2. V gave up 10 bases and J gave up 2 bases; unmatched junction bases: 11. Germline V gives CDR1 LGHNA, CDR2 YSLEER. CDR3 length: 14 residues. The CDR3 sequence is CAISRGDYPYEQYF. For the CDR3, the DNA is TGCGCCATCTCCAGAGGGGACTACCCCTACGAGCAGTACTTC.

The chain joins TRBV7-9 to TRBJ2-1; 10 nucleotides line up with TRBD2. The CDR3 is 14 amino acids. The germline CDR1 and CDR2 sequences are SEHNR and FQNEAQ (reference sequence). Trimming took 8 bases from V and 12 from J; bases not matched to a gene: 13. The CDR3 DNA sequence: TGTGCCAGCCGTCACGGGCTAGCGGGGGATGGGCAGTTCTTC. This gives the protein CASRHGLAGDGQFF.

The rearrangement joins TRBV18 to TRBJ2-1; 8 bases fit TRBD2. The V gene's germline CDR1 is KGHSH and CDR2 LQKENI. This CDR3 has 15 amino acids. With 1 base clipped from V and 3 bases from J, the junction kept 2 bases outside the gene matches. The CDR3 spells CASSPRSGVYNEQFF. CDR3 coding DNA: TGTGCCAGCTCACCACGTAGCGGGGTCTACAATGAGCAGTTCTTC.

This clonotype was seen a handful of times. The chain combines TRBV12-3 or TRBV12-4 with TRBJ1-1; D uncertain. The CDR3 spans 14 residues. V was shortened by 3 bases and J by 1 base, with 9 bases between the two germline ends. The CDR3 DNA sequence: TGTGCCAGCAGTTTTGAAGGAAAGAACACTGAAGCTTTCTTT. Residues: CASSFEGKNTEAFF.

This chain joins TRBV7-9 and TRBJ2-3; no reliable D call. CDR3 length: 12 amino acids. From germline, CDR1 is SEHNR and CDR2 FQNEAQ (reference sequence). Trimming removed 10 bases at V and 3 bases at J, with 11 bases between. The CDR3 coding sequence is TGTGCCAACGGCTCATATACAGATACGCAGTATTTT. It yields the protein CANGSYTDTQYF.

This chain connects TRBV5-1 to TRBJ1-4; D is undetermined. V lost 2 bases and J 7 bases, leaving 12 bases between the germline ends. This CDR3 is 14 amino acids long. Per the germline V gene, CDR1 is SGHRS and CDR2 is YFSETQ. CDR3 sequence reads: CASSFGPTGEKLFF. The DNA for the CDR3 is TGCGCCAGCAGCTTCGGACCAACGGGTGAAAAACTGTTTTTT.